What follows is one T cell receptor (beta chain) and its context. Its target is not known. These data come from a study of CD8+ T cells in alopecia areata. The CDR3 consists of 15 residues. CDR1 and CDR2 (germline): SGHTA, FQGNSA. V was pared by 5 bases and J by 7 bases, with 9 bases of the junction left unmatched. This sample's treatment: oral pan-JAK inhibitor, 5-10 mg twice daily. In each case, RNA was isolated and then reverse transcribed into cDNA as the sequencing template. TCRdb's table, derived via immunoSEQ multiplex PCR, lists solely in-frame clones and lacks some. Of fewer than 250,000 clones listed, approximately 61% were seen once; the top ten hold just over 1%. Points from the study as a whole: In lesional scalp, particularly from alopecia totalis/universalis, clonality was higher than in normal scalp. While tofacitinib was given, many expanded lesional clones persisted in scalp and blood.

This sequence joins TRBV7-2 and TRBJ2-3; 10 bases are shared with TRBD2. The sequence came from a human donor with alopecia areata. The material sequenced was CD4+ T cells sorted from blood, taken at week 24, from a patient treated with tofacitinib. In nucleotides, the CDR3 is TGTGCCAGCAGCGACCAATCTAGCGGGGGAAATACGCAGTATTTT. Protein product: CASSDQSSGGNTQYF.